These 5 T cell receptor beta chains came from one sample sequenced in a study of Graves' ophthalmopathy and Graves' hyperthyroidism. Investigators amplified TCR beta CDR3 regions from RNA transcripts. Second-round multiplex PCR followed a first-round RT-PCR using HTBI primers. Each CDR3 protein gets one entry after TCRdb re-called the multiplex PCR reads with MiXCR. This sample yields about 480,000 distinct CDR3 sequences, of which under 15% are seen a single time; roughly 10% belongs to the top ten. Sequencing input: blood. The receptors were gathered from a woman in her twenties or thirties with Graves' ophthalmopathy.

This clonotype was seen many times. Written as DNA, the CDR3 is TGTGCCAGCAGTCCCGGTGGTGCAGGCTATGGCTACACCTTC. It translates to CASSPGGAGYGYTF. The genes are TRBV12-3 or TRBV12-4 and TRBJ1-2; no reliable D call. V was trimmed by 5 bases and J by 4 bases, leaving 14 bases between them. CDR3 length equals 14 residues.

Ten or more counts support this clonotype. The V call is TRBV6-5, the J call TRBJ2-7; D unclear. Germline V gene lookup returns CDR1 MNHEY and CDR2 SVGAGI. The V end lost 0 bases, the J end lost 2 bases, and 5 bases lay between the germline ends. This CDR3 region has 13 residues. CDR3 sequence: CASSYSSPYEQYF. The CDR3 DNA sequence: TGTGCCAGCAGTTACTCGTCTCCCTACGAGCAGTACTTC.

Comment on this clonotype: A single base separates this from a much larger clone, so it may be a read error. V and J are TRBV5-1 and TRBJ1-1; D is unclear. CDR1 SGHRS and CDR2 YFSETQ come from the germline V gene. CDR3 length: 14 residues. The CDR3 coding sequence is TGCGCCTGCAGCTTGGGGAGCTACTACACTGAAGCTTTCTTT. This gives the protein CACSLGSYYTEAFF.

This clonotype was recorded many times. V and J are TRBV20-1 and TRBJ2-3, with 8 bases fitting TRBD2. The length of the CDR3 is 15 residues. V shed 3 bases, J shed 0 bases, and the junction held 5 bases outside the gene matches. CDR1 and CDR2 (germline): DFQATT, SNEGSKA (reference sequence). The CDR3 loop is CSASRPGGSTDTQYF. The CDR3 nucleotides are TGCAGTGCTAGTCGTCCGGGGGGGAGCACAGATACGCAGTATTTT.

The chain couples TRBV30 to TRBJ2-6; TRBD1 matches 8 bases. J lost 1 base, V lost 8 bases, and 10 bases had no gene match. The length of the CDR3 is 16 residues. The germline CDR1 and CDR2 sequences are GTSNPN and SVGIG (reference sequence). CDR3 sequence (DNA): TGTGCCCAACCCGGACAGGGTGGGTCTGGGGCCAACGTCCTGACTTTC. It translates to CAQPGQGGSGANVLTF.